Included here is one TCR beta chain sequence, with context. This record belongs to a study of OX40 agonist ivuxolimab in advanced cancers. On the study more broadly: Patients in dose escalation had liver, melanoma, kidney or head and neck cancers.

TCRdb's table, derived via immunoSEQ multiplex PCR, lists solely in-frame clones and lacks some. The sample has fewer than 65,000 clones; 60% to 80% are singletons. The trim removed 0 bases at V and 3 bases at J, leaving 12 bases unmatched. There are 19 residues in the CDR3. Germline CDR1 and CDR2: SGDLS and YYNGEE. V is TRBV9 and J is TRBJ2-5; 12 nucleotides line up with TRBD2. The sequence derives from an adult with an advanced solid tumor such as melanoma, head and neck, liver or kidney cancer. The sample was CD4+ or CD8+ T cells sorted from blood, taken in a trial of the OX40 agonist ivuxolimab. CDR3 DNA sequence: TGTGCCAGCAGCGTAGAAGGACTAGCTAGCGGGGGGGCAAAAGAGACCCAGTACTTC. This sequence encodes CASSVEGLASGGAKETQYF.